The clone carrying this T cell receptor beta chain was seen a few times. These data are taken from a study of patients and donors after allogeneic stem cell transplantation. TCRdb processed the RT-PCR reads anew with MiXCR; each CDR3 protein has one entry. The table shows 900,000 to 1,000,000 distinct CDR3 sequences, with over 15% occurring only once. Germline V gene lookup returns CDR1 KGHDR and CDR2 SFDVKD. Between the trimmed V and J ends, which lost 5 bases and 3 bases, there was a span of 10 bases. This CDR3 spans 13 amino acids. Sequenced material: blood, either unsorted or a sorted T cell fraction (not recorded which). This sequence joins TRBV24-1 and TRBJ2-7; D is unclear. This receptor was obtained from a human donor who was either an allogeneic HSCT recipient or a stem cell or donor lymphocyte infusion donor (not recorded which). It is not recorded whose cells these are; they may come from a transplant donor. For the CDR3, the DNA is TGTGCCACCAGTGGTGGCAGAAACTACGAGCAGTACTTC. Translated: CATSGGRNYEQYF.